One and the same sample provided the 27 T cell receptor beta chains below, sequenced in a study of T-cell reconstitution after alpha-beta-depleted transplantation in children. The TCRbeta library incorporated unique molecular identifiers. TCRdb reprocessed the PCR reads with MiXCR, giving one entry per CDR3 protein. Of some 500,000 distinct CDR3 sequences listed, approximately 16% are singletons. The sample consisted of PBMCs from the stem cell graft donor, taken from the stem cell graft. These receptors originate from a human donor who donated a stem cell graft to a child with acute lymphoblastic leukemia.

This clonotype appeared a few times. CDR3 residues: CASSSSIVALNEQFF. CDR3 DNA sequence: TGCGCCAGCAGCTCGTCGATCGTCGCCCTCAATGAGCAGTTCTTC. The chain combines TRBV5-1 with TRBJ2-1; the D is unclear. CDR1 and CDR2 from the germline V gene are SGHRS and YFSETQ. CDR3 size: 15 residues. Trimming cost V 3 bases and J 6 bases, with 16 bases left between them.

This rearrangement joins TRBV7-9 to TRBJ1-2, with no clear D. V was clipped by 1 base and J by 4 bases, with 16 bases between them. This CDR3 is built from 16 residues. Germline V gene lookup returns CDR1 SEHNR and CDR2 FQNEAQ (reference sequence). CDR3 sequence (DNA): TGTGCCAGCAGCTTAGAGTCCCGGGGATTGAGCTATGGCTACACCTTC. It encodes CASSLESRGLSYGYTF. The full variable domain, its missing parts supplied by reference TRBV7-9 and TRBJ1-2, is DTGVSQNPRHKITKRGQNVTFRCDPISEHNRLYWYRQTLGQGPEFLTYFQNEAQLEKSRLLSDRFSAERPKGSFSTLEIQRTEQGDSAMYLCASSLESRGLSYGYTFGSGTRLTVV.

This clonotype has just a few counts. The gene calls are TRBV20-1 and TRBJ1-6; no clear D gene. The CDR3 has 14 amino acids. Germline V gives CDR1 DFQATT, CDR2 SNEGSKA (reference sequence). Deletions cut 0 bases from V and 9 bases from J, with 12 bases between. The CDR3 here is CSARDTGSPSPLHF. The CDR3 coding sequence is TGCAGTGCTAGAGATACGGGCTCCCCTTCACCCCTCCACTTT.

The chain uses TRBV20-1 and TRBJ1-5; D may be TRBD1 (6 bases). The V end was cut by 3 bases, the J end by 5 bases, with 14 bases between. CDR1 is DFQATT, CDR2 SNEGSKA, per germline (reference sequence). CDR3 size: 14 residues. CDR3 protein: CSASPWGADQPQHF. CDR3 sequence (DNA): TGCAGTGCTAGTCCGTGGGGGGCAGATCAGCCCCAGCATTTT.

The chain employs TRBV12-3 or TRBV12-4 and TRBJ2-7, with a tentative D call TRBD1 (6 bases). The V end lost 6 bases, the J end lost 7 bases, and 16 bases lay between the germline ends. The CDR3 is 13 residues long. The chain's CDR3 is CASRTGQTGEQYF. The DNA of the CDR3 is TGTGCCAGCAGAACTGGACAGACGGGGGAGCAGTACTTC.

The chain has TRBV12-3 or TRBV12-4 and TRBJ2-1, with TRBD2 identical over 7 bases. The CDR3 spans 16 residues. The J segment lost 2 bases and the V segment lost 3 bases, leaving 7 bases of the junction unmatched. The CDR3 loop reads CASSFLGTTPYNEQFF. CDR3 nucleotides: TGTGCCAGCAGTTTTCTAGGGACTACCCCCTACAATGAGCAGTTCTTC.

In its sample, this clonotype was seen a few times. The CDR3: CSVEESLQDNEQFF. The CDR3 nucleotides are TGCAGCGTTGAAGAATCCTTACAAGACAATGAGCAGTTCTTC. The chain recombines TRBV29-1 with TRBJ2-1; D is ambiguous. The CDR3 totals 14 residues. V was pared by 0 bases and J by 5 bases, with 11 bases between. Germline V gives CDR1 SQVTM, CDR2 ANQGSEA.

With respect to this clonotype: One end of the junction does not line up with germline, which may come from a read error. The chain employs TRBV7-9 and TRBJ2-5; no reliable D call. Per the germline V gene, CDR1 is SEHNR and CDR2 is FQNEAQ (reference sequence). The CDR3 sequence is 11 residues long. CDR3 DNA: TGTGCCAGCCGCTTCGGAGAGACCCAGTACTTC. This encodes CASRFGETQYF.

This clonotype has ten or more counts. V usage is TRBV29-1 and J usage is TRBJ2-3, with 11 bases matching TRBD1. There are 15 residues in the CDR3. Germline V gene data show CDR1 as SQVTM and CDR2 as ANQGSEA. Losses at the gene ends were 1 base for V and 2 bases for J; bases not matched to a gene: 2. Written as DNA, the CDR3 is TGCAGCGTTGAAGGGACAGGGGGCCCCACAGATACGCAGTATTTT. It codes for CSVEGTGGPTDTQYF.

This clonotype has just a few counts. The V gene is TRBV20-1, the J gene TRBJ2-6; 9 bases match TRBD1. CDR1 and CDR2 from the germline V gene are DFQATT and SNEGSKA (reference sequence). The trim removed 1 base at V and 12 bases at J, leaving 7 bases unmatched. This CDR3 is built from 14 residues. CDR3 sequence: CSARGGQGLGVLTF. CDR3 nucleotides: TGCAGTGCTAGAGGGGGACAGGGCCTAGGCGTCCTGACTTTC.

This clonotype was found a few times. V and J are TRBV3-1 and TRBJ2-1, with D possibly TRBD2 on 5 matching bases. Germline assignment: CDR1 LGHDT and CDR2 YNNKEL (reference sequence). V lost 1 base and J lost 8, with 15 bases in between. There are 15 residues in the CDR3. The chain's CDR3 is CASSQVGVEFDEQFF. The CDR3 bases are TGTGCCAGCAGCCAAGTCGGGGTAGAATTCGATGAGCAGTTCTTC.

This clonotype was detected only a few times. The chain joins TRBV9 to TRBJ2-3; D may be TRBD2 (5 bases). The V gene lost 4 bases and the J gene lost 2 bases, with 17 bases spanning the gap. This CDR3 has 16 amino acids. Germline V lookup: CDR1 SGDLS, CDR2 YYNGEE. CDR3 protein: CASSPSEGVVTDTQYF. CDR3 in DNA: TGTGCCAGCAGCCCCAGTGAGGGAGTTGTCACAGATACGCAGTATTTT.

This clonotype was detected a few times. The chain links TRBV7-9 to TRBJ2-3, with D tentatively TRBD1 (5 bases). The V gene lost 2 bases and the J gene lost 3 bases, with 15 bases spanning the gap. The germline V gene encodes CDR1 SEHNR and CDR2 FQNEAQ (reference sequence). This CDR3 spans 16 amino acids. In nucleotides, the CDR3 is TGTGCCAGCAGCTTATTCCAGGGTTTAAGGACAGATACGCAGTATTTT. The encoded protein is CASSLFQGLRTDTQYF.

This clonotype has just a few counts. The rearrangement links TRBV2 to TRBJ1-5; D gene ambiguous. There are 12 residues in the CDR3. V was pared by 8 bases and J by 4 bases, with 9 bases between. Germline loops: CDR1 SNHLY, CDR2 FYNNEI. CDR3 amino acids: CASSGLNQPQHF. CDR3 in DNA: TGTGCCAGCTCCGGTCTTAATCAGCCCCAGCATTTT.

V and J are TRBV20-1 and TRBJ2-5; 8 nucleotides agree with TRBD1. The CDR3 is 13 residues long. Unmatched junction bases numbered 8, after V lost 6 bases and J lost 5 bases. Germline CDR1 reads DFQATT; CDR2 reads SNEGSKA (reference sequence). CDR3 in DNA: TGCAGTGCCACGACAGGGGTCGGGGAGACCCAGTACTTC. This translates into CSATTGVGETQYF.

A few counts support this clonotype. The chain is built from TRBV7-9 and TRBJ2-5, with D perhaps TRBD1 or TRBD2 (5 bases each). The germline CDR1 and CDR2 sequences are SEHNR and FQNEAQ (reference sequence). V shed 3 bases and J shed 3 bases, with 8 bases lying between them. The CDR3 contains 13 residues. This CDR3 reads CASSFMGEETQYF. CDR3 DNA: TGTGCCAGCAGCTTTATGGGGGAAGAGACCCAGTACTTC.

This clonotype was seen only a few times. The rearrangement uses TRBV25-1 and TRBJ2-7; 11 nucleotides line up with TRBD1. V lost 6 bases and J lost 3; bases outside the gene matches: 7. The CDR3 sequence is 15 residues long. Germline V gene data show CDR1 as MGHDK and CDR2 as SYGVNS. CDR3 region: CASSHPGTGGYEQYF. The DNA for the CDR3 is TGTGCCAGCAGCCATCCGGGGACAGGGGGCTACGAGCAGTACTTC.

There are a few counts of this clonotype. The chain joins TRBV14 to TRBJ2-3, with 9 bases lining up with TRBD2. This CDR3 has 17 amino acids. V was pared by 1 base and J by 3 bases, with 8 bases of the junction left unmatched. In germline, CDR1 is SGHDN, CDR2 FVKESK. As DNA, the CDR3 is TGTGCCAGCAGCCAAGTACTAGCGGGTGTGATTACAGATACGCAGTATTTT. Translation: CASSQVLAGVITDTQYF.

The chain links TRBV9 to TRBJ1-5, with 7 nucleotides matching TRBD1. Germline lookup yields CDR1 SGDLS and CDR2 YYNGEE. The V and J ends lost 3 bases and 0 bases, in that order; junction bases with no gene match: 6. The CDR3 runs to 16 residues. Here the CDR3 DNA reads TGTGCCAGCAGCGACGGGACAGATTATAGCAATCAGCCCCAGCATTTT. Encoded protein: CASSDGTDYSNQPQHF. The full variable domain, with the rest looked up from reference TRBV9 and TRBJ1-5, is DSGVTQTPKHLITATGQRVTLRCSPRSGDLSVYWYQQSLDQGLQFLIQYYNGEERAKGNILERFSAQQFPDLHSELNLSSLELGDSALYFCASSDGTDYSNQPQHFGDGTRLSIL.

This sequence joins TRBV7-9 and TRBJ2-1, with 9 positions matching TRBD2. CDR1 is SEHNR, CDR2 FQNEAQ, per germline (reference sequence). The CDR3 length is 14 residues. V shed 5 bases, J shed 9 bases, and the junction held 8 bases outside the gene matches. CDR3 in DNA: TGTGCCAGCAGCCCCCGGGGCGGGAGGGGTGAGCAGTTCTTC. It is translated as CASSPRGGRGEQFF.

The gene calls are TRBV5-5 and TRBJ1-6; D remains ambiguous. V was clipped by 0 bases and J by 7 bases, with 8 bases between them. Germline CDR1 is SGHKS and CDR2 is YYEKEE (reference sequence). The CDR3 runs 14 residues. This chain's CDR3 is CASSLAGVNSPLHF. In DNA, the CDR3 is TGTGCCAGCAGCTTGGCAGGTGTAAATTCACCCCTCCACTTT.

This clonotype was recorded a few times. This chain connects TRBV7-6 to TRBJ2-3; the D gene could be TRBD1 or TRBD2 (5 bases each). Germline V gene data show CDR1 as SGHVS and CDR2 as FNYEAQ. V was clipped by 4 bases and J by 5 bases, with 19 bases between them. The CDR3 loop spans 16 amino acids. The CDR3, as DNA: TGTGCCAGCAGCTCCGGGACGTTCGTGGGGAGAGATACGCAGTATTTT. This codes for CASSSGTFVGRDTQYF.

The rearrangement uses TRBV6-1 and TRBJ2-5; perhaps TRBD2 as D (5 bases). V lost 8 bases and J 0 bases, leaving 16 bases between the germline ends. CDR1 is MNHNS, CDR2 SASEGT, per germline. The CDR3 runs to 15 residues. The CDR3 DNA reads TGTGCCAGCTCCCGAGTGACGGGGTACCAAGAGACCCAGTACTTC. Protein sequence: CASSRVTGYQETQYF.

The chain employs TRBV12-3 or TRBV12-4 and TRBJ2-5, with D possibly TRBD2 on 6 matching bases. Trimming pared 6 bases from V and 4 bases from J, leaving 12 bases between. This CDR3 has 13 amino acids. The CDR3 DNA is TGTGCCAGCAGCCGCGGTAGCGGAGAGACCCAGTACTTC. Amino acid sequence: CASSRGSGETQYF.

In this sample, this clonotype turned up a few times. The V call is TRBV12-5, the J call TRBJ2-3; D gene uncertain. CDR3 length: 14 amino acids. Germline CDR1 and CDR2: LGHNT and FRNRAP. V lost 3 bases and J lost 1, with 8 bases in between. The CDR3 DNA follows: TGTGCTAGTGGTTTTGGCCTCCGCACAGATACGCAGTATTTT. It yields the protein CASGFGLRTDTQYF.

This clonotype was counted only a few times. The CDR3, as DNA: TGTGCCAGCAGCTCGTTACAGGGGGCCGGAGAGACCCAGTACTTC. Its translation: CASSSLQGAGETQYF. The J gene is TRBJ2-5, the V gene TRBV7-8; 9 bases are shared with TRBD1. CDR1 is SGHVS, CDR2 FQNEAQ, per germline. The CDR3 covers 15 residues. The J segment lost 4 bases and the V segment lost 4 bases, leaving 7 bases of the junction unmatched. The whole variable domain, filled in from reference TRBV7-8 and TRBJ2-5, reads GAGVSQSPRYKVAKRGQDVALRCDPISGHVSLFWYQQALGQGPEFLTYFQNEAQLDKSGLPSDRFFAERPEGSVSTLKIQRTQQEDSAVYLCASSSLQGAGETQYFGPGTRLLVL.

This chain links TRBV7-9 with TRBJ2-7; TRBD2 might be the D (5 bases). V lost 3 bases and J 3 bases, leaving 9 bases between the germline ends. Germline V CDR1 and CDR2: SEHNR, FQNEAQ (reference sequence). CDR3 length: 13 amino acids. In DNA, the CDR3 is TGTGCCAGCAGCTTGAGGGCTGACTACGAGCAGTACTTC. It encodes CASSLRADYEQYF.